The 26 T cell receptor beta chains in this list originate from one sample, sequenced in a study of cytomegalovirus exposure and HLA in healthy donors. Vbeta (60) and Jbeta (13) primers were used in the PCR. Measured with immunoSEQ multiplex PCR; TCRdb has only the in-frame clones, and not every one. In the table there are some 160,000 clones, roughly 80% of which are singletons. The sample comprised PBMCs. These receptor sequences come from a woman between 40 and 55 years old in good health and CMV-seropositive.

The chain couples TRBV6-5 to TRBJ2-5; 8 bases are shared with TRBD2. The end of the DNA is better explained by TRBJ2-7, so the J call may be wrong. The CDR3 is made up of 11 amino acids. Germline loops: CDR1 MNHEY, CDR2 SVGAGI. CDR3 sequence (DNA): TGTGCCAGCATCGCGGGGGGCGAGCAGTACTTC. Protein product: CASIAGGEQYF.

This rearrangement joins TRBV14 to TRBJ2-1; 9 bases are shared with TRBD2. This CDR3 contains 15 residues. The ends lost 2 bases at V and 4 bases at J; junction bases unmatched: 3. CDR1 and CDR2 (germline): SGHDN, FVKESK. CDR3 sequence reads: CASSQSGGRYNEQFF. CDR3 nucleotides: TGTGCCAGCAGCCAAAGCGGGGGGAGGTACAATGAGCAGTTCTTC.

The gene calls are TRBV19 and TRBJ2-7, with 12 bases identical to TRBD2. Germline lookup yields CDR1 LNHDA and CDR2 SQIVND (reference sequence). V shed 5 bases, J shed 6 bases, and the junction held 5 bases outside the gene matches. The CDR3 contains 14 residues. CDR3 amino acids: CASSSILAGGEQYF. In nucleotides, the CDR3 is TGTGCCAGTAGTTCAATACTAGCGGGGGGCGAGCAGTACTTC.

J is TRBJ2-7 and V is TRBV5-1; D is perhaps TRBD2 (6 bases). V lost 2 bases and J lost 5, with 17 bases in between. Germline-derived CDR1 and CDR2 are SGHRS and YFSETQ. The CDR3 has 15 amino acids. The CDR3 DNA is TGCGCCAGCAGCTTAGGCGTCGGGACTTACCACGAGCAGTACTTC. Its protein product is CASSLGVGTYHEQYF.

The chain employs TRBV7-8 and TRBJ2-6; 10 nucleotides match TRBD1. The V gene's germline CDR1 is SGHVS and CDR2 FQNEAQ. V shed 4 bases and J 1 base; nucleotides not matched to a gene: 4. The CDR3 extends over 17 amino acids. CDR3 DNA sequence: TGTGCCAGCAGCTCCCCGGGACAGGGGTCTGGGGCCAACGTCCTGACTTTC. It specifies CASSSPGQGSGANVLTF.

This chain joins TRBV11-2 and TRBJ2-7; weak D call: TRBD1 (6 bases). Trimming stripped 5 bases from V and 3 bases from J, with 11 bases between. The CDR3 consists of 13 residues. Germline lookup yields CDR1 SGHAT and CDR2 FQNNGV. The CDR3 DNA is TGTGCCAGCAGCCCGGACAGATACTACGAGCAGTACTTC. Translating gives CASSPDRYYEQYF.

This chain uses TRBV9 with TRBJ1-4; 8 positions match TRBD1. The V and J ends lost 4 bases and 6 bases, in that order; junction bases with no gene match: 5. Germline V gene sequence: CDR1 SGDLS, CDR2 YYNGEE. CDR3 size: 14 residues. CDR3 sequence reads: CASSLGTGHEKLFF. In DNA form, the CDR3 reads TGTGCCAGCAGCCTTGGGACAGGACATGAAAAACTGTTTTTT. Complete variable domain (other parts from reference TRBV9 and TRBJ1-4): DSGVTQTPKHLITATGQRVTLRCSPRSGDLSVYWYQQSLDQGLQFLIQYYNGEERAKGNILERFSAQQFPDLHSELNLSSLELGDSALYFCASSLGTGHEKLFFGSGTQLSVL.

The rearrangement joins TRBV6-5 to TRBJ1-2, with D uncertain. CDR3 length: 13 residues. The V gene lost 6 bases and the J gene lost 2 bases, with 10 bases spanning the gap. The germline V gene encodes CDR1 MNHEY and CDR2 SVGAGI. The CDR3 reads CASRPDTNYGYTF. In nucleotides, the CDR3 is TGTGCCAGCAGACCAGACACAAACTATGGCTACACCTTC.

This chain joins TRBV9 and TRBJ1-6; 8 positions agree with TRBD1. The CDR3 contains 15 residues. Germline CDR1 SGDLS, CDR2 YYNGEE. V shed 0 bases and J 8 bases; nucleotides not matched to a gene: 4. The CDR3 nucleotides are TGTGCCAGCAGCGTAGCAACAGGGGGAGATTCACCCCTCCACTTT. This sequence encodes CASSVATGGDSPLHF.

The chain uses TRBV5-8 and TRBJ2-5; D possibly corresponds to TRBD1 (6 bases). Germline V lookup: CDR1 SGHTS, CDR2 YDEGEE. V was clipped by 0 bases and J by 5 bases, with 11 bases between them. The CDR3 runs to 14 residues. CDR3: CASSLDTGMETQYF. For the CDR3, the DNA is TGTGCCAGCAGCTTGGATACAGGGATGGAGACCCAGTACTTC.

The genes are TRBV5-4 and TRBJ2-6, with D possibly being TRBD1 (6 bases). The CDR3 is 15 amino acids. The germline V gene has CDR1 SGHNT and CDR2 YYREEE (reference sequence). Trimming removed 3 bases at V and 0 bases at J, with 7 bases between. The CDR3 region is CASSWGRSGANVLTF. The CDR3 region has the DNA TGTGCCAGCAGCTGGGGGCGCTCTGGGGCCAACGTCCTGACTTTC.

This clone has a single count. The chain joins TRBV28 to TRBJ2-2; D unresolved. V gave up 5 bases and J gave up 4 bases, with 5 bases separating them. The CDR3 runs to 12 residues. Germline V gene sequence: CDR1 MDHEN, CDR2 SYDVKM. The CDR3 region is CASSLVTGELFF. The DNA for the CDR3 is TGTGCCAGCAGTCTAGTCACCGGGGAGCTGTTTTTT.

CDR3 nucleotide sequence: TGTGCCAGCAGAACAGGCTCCAACTCCTACGAGCAGTACTTC. Its protein is CASRTGSNSYEQYF. This rearrangement joins TRBV2 to TRBJ2-7, with D maybe TRBD1 (5 bases). CDR1 is SNHLY and CDR2 is FYNNEI in the germline V gene. This CDR3 has 14 residues. V shed 6 bases and J shed 0 bases, with 12 bases lying between them. The whole variable domain, remainder taken from reference TRBV2 and TRBJ2-7, is EPEVTQTPSHQVTQMGQEVILRCVPISNHLYFYWYRQILGQKVEFLVSFYNNEISEKSEIFDDQFSVERPDGSNFTLKIRSTKLEDSAMYFCASRTGSNSYEQYFGPGTRLTVT.

V gene TRBV30 combines with J gene TRBJ2-3, with D unclear. V lost 7 bases, J lost 0 bases, and 8 bases lay in between. The V gene's germline CDR1 is GTSNPN and CDR2 SVGIG (reference sequence). The CDR3 totals 12 residues. The CDR3 nucleotides read TGTGCCTTATCCTCTAGCACAGATACGCAGTATTTT. Encoded protein: CALSSSTDTQYF.

V gene TRBV2 combines with J gene TRBJ1-5, with D hard to call. In germline, CDR1 is SNHLY, CDR2 FYNNEI. V dropped 4 bases and J dropped 0 bases, with 7 bases sitting between them. The CDR3 loop spans 14 amino acids. CDR3 amino acids: CASSGSDSNQPQHF. CDR3 nucleotide sequence: TGTGCCAGCAGTGGTTCAGATAGCAATCAGCCCCAGCATTTT.

This chain joins TRBV14 and TRBJ2-3; D possibly corresponds to TRBD2 (6 bases). V was shortened by 0 bases and J by 3 bases, with 10 bases between the two germline ends. The CDR3 contains 15 residues. Germline CDR1 is SGHDN and CDR2 is FVKESK. The CDR3 spells CASSQDMRGTDTQYF. CDR3 sequence (DNA): TGTGCCAGCAGCCAAGATATGCGGGGAACAGATACGCAGTATTTT.

The genes are TRBV5-1 and TRBJ1-1; TRBD1 matches 8 bases. Germline V gives CDR1 SGHRS, CDR2 YFSETQ. The CDR3 covers 15 residues. The ends lost 2 bases at V and 5 bases at J; junction bases unmatched: 8. Here the CDR3 DNA reads TGCGCCAGCAGCTTAGCTTCAACAGGGGGGACTGAAGCTTTCTTT. It translates to CASSLASTGGTEAFF. Drawing the rest from reference TRBV5-1 and TRBJ1-1, the complete variable domain is KAGVTQTPRYLIKTRGQQVTLSCSPISGHRSVSWYQQTPGQGLQFLFEYFSETQRNKGNFPGRFSGRQFSNSRSEMNVSTLELGDSALYLCASSLASTGGTEAFFGQGTRLTVV.

The genes are TRBV18 and TRBJ2-7; TRBD2 aligns across 8 bases. The germline gives CDR1 KGHSH, CDR2 LQKENI. The CDR3 is 14 residues long. The J segment lost 4 bases and the V segment lost 6 bases, leaving 8 bases of the junction unmatched. CDR3 sequence: CASSSGTRGYEQYF. In nucleotides, the CDR3 is TGTGCCAGCTCGTCCGGGACTAGGGGATACGAGCAGTACTTC.

On this clone itself: Additional DNA sequences in this sample encode the identical CDR3. The chain joins TRBV29-1 to TRBJ2-7; TRBD1 matches at 7 bases. From germline, CDR1 is SQVTM and CDR2 ANQGSEA. V dropped 6 bases and J dropped 1; count of bases not matched to a gene: 3. CDR3 length: 12 residues. The CDR3 loop reads CSVVTGSYEQYF. The DNA for the CDR3 is TGCAGCGTCGTGACAGGGTCCTACGAGCAGTACTTC.

This chain uses TRBV19 with TRBJ2-1, with TRBD1 identical over 10 bases. Germline V gene lookup returns CDR1 LNHDA and CDR2 SQIVND (reference sequence). The V gene end was trimmed by 8 bases and the J gene end by 7 bases; junction bases not matched to a gene: 11. The CDR3 sequence is 15 residues long. Here the CDR3 reads CASLPPGQGWNEQFF. The DNA of the CDR3 is TGTGCCAGTCTACCCCCGGGACAGGGGTGGAATGAGCAGTTCTTC.

This clone occurred a few times. This chain uses TRBV4-3 with TRBJ1-1, with 8 bases identical to TRBD1. Germline lookup yields CDR1 LGHNA and CDR2 YSLEER. The CDR3 is 15 residues long. Trimming took 1 base from V and 3 from J; bases not matched to a gene: 4. CDR3 region: CASSQAGGGDTEAFF. For the CDR3, the DNA is TGCGCCAGCAGCCAAGCAGGGGGCGGGGACACTGAAGCTTTCTTT.

The chain links TRBV9 to TRBJ2-7; 7 nucleotides align to TRBD2. The junction had 9 bases not matched to a gene; V was cut back by 3 bases and J by 6 bases. The CDR3 extends over 14 amino acids. Germline V gene data show CDR1 as SGDLS and CDR2 as YYNGEE. CDR3 sequence (DNA): TGTGCCAGCAGCGGAAGACTAGCCAGCGGCGAGCAGTACTTC. Protein: CASSGRLASGEQYF.

The rearrangement joins TRBV13 to TRBJ1-5; D uncertain. V gave up 0 bases and J gave up 1 base, with 7 bases separating them. The length of the CDR3 is 15 residues. CDR1 and CDR2 from the germline V gene are PRHDT and FYEKMQ (reference sequence). The CDR3 reads CASSLGLRSNQPQHF. The CDR3 nucleotides are TGTGCCAGCAGCTTAGGGCTGAGGAGCAATCAGCCCCAGCATTTT.

As concerns this clone: Other nucleotide sequences from this sample produce the same CDR3. The rearrangement uses TRBV28 and TRBJ1-1; 8 bases agree with TRBD1. CDR3 length equals 13 residues. V shed 3 bases and J 8 bases; nucleotides not matched to a gene: 5. The germline gives CDR1 MDHEN, CDR2 SYDVKM. CDR3 residues: CASSLGWTGEAFF. CDR3 DNA: TGTGCCAGCAGTTTGGGATGGACAGGGGAAGCTTTCTTT.

The V and J genes are TRBV6-5 and TRBJ1-1; tentative D call: TRBD1 (6 bases). The V gene lost 10 bases and the J gene lost 0 bases, with 12 bases spanning the gap. The germline gives CDR1 MNHEY, CDR2 SVGAGI. The length of the CDR3 is 13 residues. CDR3 amino acids: CATEGGLNTEAFF. CDR3 coding DNA: TGTGCCACCGAGGGGGGGCTGAACACTGAAGCTTTCTTT.

The gene calls are TRBV10-3 and TRBJ2-7; 10 bases match TRBD2. CDR1 and CDR2 (germline): ENHRY, SYGVKD. The CDR3 has 14 amino acids. The trim removed 11 bases at V and 3 bases at J, leaving 10 bases unmatched. Here the CDR3 DNA reads TGTGCCGCCGTACCTAGCGGGGGTGGCTACGAGCAGTACTTC. Protein sequence: CAAVPSGGGYEQYF.